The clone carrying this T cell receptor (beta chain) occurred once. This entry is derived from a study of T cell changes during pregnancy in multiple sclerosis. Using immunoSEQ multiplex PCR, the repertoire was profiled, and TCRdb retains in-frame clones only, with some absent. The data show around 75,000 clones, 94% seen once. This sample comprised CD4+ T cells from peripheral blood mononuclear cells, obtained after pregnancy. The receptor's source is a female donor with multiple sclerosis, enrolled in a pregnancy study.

CDR3 nucleotide sequence: TGTGCCAGCAGCCCGCAATGGGGAGCGGGAGGCACAGATACGCAGTATTTT. This gives the protein CASSPQWGAGGTDTQYF. The chain combines TRBV7-9 with TRBJ2-3; 8 nucleotides agree with TRBD2. The CDR3 extends over 17 amino acids. The V segment lost 5 bases and the J segment 1 base; nucleotides outside the gene matches: 11. Germline values: CDR1 SEHNR, CDR2 FQNEAQ (reference sequence).